This entry lists 28 T cell receptor beta chains sequenced from one sample in a study of T cells in women clearing cervical HPV infection. Produced via immunoSEQ multiplex PCR; TCRdb's table is partial and in-frame only. The table lists fewer than 40,000 clones. Sequenced sample: blood buffy coat. Receptors originate from a woman between 18 and 75 years old with a cervical HPV16 infection that either progressed to CIN3+ or cleared (not recorded which).

Comment on this clone: The read ends 3 residues before the CDR3 terminus; that terminus is restored from the germline J gene. The gene calls are TRBV5-1 and TRBJ2-7, with D possibly TRBD2 on 6 matching bases. The V gene's germline CDR1 is SGHRS and CDR2 YFSETQ. The CDR3 runs 15 residues. The V end lost 5 bases, the J end lost 5 bases, and 20 bases lay between the germline ends. CDR3 DNA (partial): TGCGCCAGCAGTCTTTCGCGGGGAACTATGAACGAG. Protein product: CASSLSRGTMNE. The full CDR3 protein is CASSLSRGTMNEQYF.

Details on this clone: The read finishes 3 residues shy of the CDR3 end, and the germline J gene is used to complete it. This sequence joins TRBV6-1 and TRBJ1-5; D is unresolved. The CDR3 is made up of 14 amino acids. The V and J ends lost 1 base and 7 bases respectively, with 11 bases between them. Germline loops: CDR1 MNHNS, CDR2 SASEGT. The CDR3 is CASSEGQEGQPQHF. CDR3 DNA, as far as it was read: TGTGCCAGCAGTGAAGGGCAGGAAGGCCAGCCC.

Worth noting for this clone: The CDR3 extends 3 residues past the end of the read, so its final part is completed from the germline J gene. This chain links TRBV2 with TRBJ2-2, with D perhaps TRBD2 (7 bases). There are 16 residues in the CDR3. The V gene's germline CDR1 is SNHLY and CDR2 FYNNEI. V was shortened by 6 bases and J by 3 bases, with 17 bases between the two germline ends. CDR3 residues: CASSHPGGPDTGELFF. CDR3 bases read: TGTGCCAGCAGCCACCCGGGGGGCCCGGACACCGGGGAG.

On this clone itself: The read stops 3 residues short of the end of the CDR3; the missing end is completed from the germline J gene. The chain employs TRBV2 and TRBJ2-6; 7 bases match TRBD1. Germline V gives CDR1 SNHLY, CDR2 FYNNEI. The V segment lost 6 bases and the J segment 2 bases; nucleotides outside the gene matches: 4. The CDR3 is 15 amino acids. The CDR3 spells CASSDQGAGANVLTF. The CDR3 DNA, read in part, is TGTGCCAGCAGCGACCAGGGGGCTGGGGCCAACGTC.

With regard to this clone: Coverage ceases 3 residues before the CDR3 finishes, and the germline J gene fills in the end. The rearrangement joins TRBV13 to TRBJ2-4, with a weak D call TRBD2 (5 bases). The CDR3 is made up of 16 amino acids. Germline V gene data show CDR1 as PRHDT and CDR2 as FYEKMQ (reference sequence). Trimming stripped 0 bases from V and 6 bases from J, with 15 bases between. The DNA read from the CDR3 is TGTGCCAGCAGCTTAGGGGCCGGTCTAGCCGGAAACATT. Translated: CASSLGAGLAGNI. The CDR3 in its entirety is CASSLGAGLAGNIQYF.

Note on this clone: The read halts 3 residues ahead of the CDR3 end, with the missing end drawn from the germline J gene. V and J are TRBV20-1 and TRBJ2-1, with 8 bases fitting TRBD2. CDR3 length: 15 residues. V lost 5 bases to trimming and J lost 0 bases; unmatched junction nucleotides: 6. Germline V gives CDR1 DFQATT, CDR2 SNEGSKA (reference sequence). The sequenced part of the CDR3 DNA is TGCAGTGCTCGGGGGGGGGACACCTCCTACAATGAG. This translates into CSARGGDTSYNE. The CDR3, in full, reads CSARGGDTSYNEQFF.

Of note for this clone: The read halts 3 residues ahead of the CDR3 end, with the missing end drawn from the germline J gene. The gene calls are TRBV5-1 and TRBJ1-2; tentative D call: TRBD1 (6 bases). The CDR3 is made up of 16 amino acids. The germline CDR1 and CDR2 sequences are SGHRS and YFSETQ. With 7 bases removed from V and 1 base from J, the gap between germline ends came to 20 bases. CDR3 loop: CASALLGGGNNYGYTF. Partial CDR3 DNA: TGCGCCAGCGCTCTTTTGGGCGGGGGCAATAACTATGGC.

As to this clone: The read ends 3 residues shy of where the CDR3 ends; the end is completed using the germline J gene. The rearrangement joins TRBV2 to TRBJ1-5; no clear D gene. V was cut by 6 bases and J by 5 bases, with 14 bases left in between. The germline V gene encodes CDR1 SNHLY and CDR2 FYNNEI. This CDR3 has 14 amino acids. CDR3 region: CASRSRGPDQPQHF. Partial CDR3 DNA: TGTGCCAGCAGATCACGGGGTCCGGATCAGCCC.

On this clone itself: A read error may produce the germline difference seen at one junction end. The part of the CDR3 DNA that was read is TGCAGTGCGAGAGACGAGGGGGGGAACTACGAG. Translating it yields CSARDEGGNYE. The whole CDR3 protein reads CSARDEGGNYEQYF. The rearrangement uses TRBV20-1 and TRBJ2-7; TRBD2 might be the D (7 bases). The read ends 3 residues early relative to the CDR3; the germline J gene fills the gap. The CDR3 sequence is 14 residues long. Germline V lookup: CDR1 DFQATT, CDR2 SNEGSKA (reference sequence).

Note on this clone: The sequenced fragment ends 3 residues before the CDR3 boundary, so the rest is inferred from the germline J gene. V is TRBV7-2 and J is TRBJ2-2, with D possibly TRBD2 on 6 matching bases. The CDR3 has 16 amino acids. V was pared by 0 bases and J by 0 bases, with 8 bases between. Per the germline V gene, CDR1 is SGHTA and CDR2 is FQGNSA. The CDR3 reads CASSLAGTPNTGELFF. The DNA read from the CDR3 is TGTGCCAGCAGCTTAGCCGGGACTCCGAACACCGGGGAG.

Worth noting for this clone: The sequence runs out 3 residues before the end of the CDR3; the remainder is reconstructed from the germline J gene. This chain connects TRBV20-1 to TRBJ2-7; TRBD2 agrees at 7 bases. This CDR3 region has 13 residues. J was trimmed by 4 bases and V by 6 bases; bases with no gene match: 9. CDR1 and CDR2 (germline): DFQATT, SNEGSKA (reference sequence). The CDR3 DNA, read in part, is TGCAGTGCCAGCCGGCCGGGGGGATACGAG. It yields the protein CSASRPGGYE. The entire CDR3 is CSASRPGGYEQYF.

Details on this clone: Sequencing ends 3 residues short of the CDR3 end; the germline J gene provides the rest. The rearrangement uses TRBV5-1 and TRBJ2-4; weak D call: TRBD1 (5 bases). Trimming left V 2 bases short and J 2 bases short, with 17 bases between. Germline lookup yields CDR1 SGHRS and CDR2 YFSETQ. This CDR3 has 17 amino acids. CDR3 sequence: CASSLTGSLLPKNIQYF. The CDR3 bases that were read are TGCGCCAGCAGCTTAACAGGTTCCCTCCTCCCCAAAAACATT.

A word on this clone: The read stops 3 residues short of the end of the CDR3; the missing end is completed from the germline J gene. The V gene is TRBV6-4, the J gene TRBJ1-5; the D gene is possibly TRBD1 (5 bases). This CDR3 has 16 amino acids. CDR1 MRHNA and CDR2 SNTAGT come from the germline V gene. V lost 4 bases and J 1 base, leaving 14 bases between the germline ends. The CDR3 loop is CASSVSRVLSNQPQHF. Incomplete CDR3 DNA: TGTGCCAGCAGTGTTTCCAGGGTCTTAAGCAATCAGCCC.

CDR3 bases read: TGTGCCAGCAGTGACTCAGGGAACACTGAA. It translates to CASSDSGNTE. The entire CDR3 protein is CASSDSGNTEAFF. V is TRBV6-4 and J is TRBJ1-1, with unresolved D. Read data end 3 residues before the CDR3 end; the end is taken from the germline J gene. The CDR3 consists of 13 residues. Trimming stripped 0 bases from V and 1 base from J, with 3 bases between. CDR1 is MRHNA, CDR2 SNTAGT, per germline.

Comments on this clone: With the read ending 3 residues before the CDR3 end, the germline J gene is used to fill in that end. The chain uses TRBV6-4 and TRBJ2-1; tentatively, D is TRBD1 (6 bases). Germline values: CDR1 MRHNA, CDR2 SNTAGT. The V end was cut by 0 bases, the J end by 3 bases, with 9 bases between. The CDR3 spans 15 residues. The CDR3: CASSDSTGDYNEQFF. CDR3 DNA (partial): TGTGCCAGCAGTGACTCGACAGGAGACTACAATGAG.

Regarding this clone: The DNA ends 3 residues before the CDR3 does, and the rest of the CDR3 is filled in from the germline J gene. V usage is TRBV30 and J usage is TRBJ2-5; D may be TRBD1 (6 bases). V was shortened by 5 bases and J by 5 bases, with 18 bases between the two germline ends. CDR3 length: 14 amino acids. Germline V gives CDR1 GTSNPN, CDR2 SVGIG (reference sequence). CDR3 residues: CAWDYQTGLETQYF. The part of the CDR3 DNA that was read is TGTGCCTGGGACTACCAAACAGGGCTGGAGACC.

Details on this clone: The read ends 3 residues before the CDR3 terminus; that terminus is restored from the germline J gene. This chain joins TRBV5-8 and TRBJ2-1, with a possible D match to TRBD1 (6 bases). V was trimmed by 4 bases and J by 8 bases, leaving 16 bases between them. CDR3 length: 14 residues. CDR1 SGHTS and CDR2 YDEGEE come from the germline V gene. The CDR3 protein is CASSRPTGTYEQFF. The CDR3 DNA, read in part, is TGTGCCAGCAGCAGACCGACAGGTACCTATGAG.

About this clone: The CDR3 end lies 3 residues beyond the end of the read and is filled in from the germline J gene. The chain employs TRBV5-1 and TRBJ2-1, with 9 bases matching TRBD1. V was clipped by 10 bases and J by 5 bases; unmatched bases: 10. From germline, CDR1 is SGHRS and CDR2 YFSETQ. The CDR3 contains 14 residues. This CDR3 reads CAVKQGAVDNEQFF. CDR3 DNA, as far as it was read: TGCGCCGTCAAACAGGGGGCGGTGGACAATGAG. Based on the CDR3 plus reference TRBV5-1 and TRBJ2-1, the full variable domain is KAGVTQTPRYLIKTRGQQVTLSCSPISGHRSVSWYQQTPGQGLQFLFEYFSETQRNKGNFPGRFSGRQFSNSRSEMNVSTLELGDSALYLCAVKQGAVDNEQFFGPGTRLTVL.

With respect to this clone: Coverage ceases 3 residues before the CDR3 finishes, and the germline J gene fills in the end. V and J are TRBV11-3 and TRBJ2-3; D gene ambiguous. With 2 bases removed from V and 4 bases from J, the gap between germline ends came to 4 bases. The CDR3 loop spans 12 amino acids. Looked up from germline, CDR1 is SGHNT and CDR2 is YENEEA. CDR3 DNA (partial): TGTGCCAGCAGCTTATATTCAGATACG. Translating gives CASSLYSDT. The whole CDR3 sequence is CASSLYSDTQYF.

About this clone itself: Read sequence stops 3 residues before the CDR3 end, and the germline J gene provides the missing end. The chain carries TRBV13 and TRBJ2-1; D gene ambiguous. From germline, CDR1 is PRHDT and CDR2 FYEKMQ (reference sequence). This CDR3 has 15 amino acids. The germline V and J ends were trimmed by 5 bases and 8 bases, with 19 bases remaining between them. CDR3 amino acids: CASSQRRDPLDEQFF. CDR3 DNA (partial): TGTGCCAGCAGCCAACGCCGCGATCCCCTCGATGAG.

CDR3 sequence: CASSHSGGADTEAFF. The part of the CDR3 DNA that was read is TGCGCCAGCAGCCATTCAGGGGGCGCGGACACTGAA. The rearrangement joins TRBV4-1 to TRBJ1-1, with 8 bases lining up with TRBD1. The CDR3 extends 3 residues past the end of the read, so its final part is completed from the germline J gene. The J segment lost 3 bases and the V segment lost 3 bases, leaving 6 bases of the junction unmatched. The CDR3 extends over 15 amino acids. The germline V gene has CDR1 MGHRA and CDR2 YSYEKL.

CDR3: CASSLEPAADTQYF. CDR3 DNA, as far as it was read: TGTGCCAGCAGCTTAGAACCAGCGGCAGATACG. The chain carries TRBV7-2 and TRBJ2-3; possibly TRBD2 for D (5 bases). Read coverage stops 3 residues before the CDR3 terminus; the germline J gene supplies the remainder. The CDR3 spans 14 residues. Per germline, CDR1 SGHTA and CDR2 FQGNSA. V dropped 1 base and J dropped 4 bases, with 9 bases sitting between them.

A word on this clone: The sequenced fragment ends 3 residues before the CDR3 boundary, so the rest is inferred from the germline J gene. The chain links TRBV20-1 to TRBJ2-1; weak D call: TRBD1 (5 bases). CDR1 and CDR2 from the germline V gene are DFQATT and SNEGSKA (reference sequence). V was clipped by 0 bases and J by 7 bases, with 13 bases between them. The CDR3 extends over 14 amino acids. CDR3: CSARDLRRGNEQFF. The part of the CDR3 DNA that was read is TGCAGTGCTAGAGATCTTAGAAGGGGAAATGAG.

About this clone itself: From the germline J gene comes the end of the CDR3, since the read stops 3 residues before it. This same CDR3 is encoded by further DNA sequences in the sample. The gene calls are TRBV18 and TRBJ2-5; the D is unclear. The CDR3 has 14 residues. Germline V CDR1 and CDR2: KGHSH, LQKENI. The V gene lost 0 bases and the J gene lost 2 bases, with 7 bases spanning the gap. CDR3 bases read: TGTGCCAGCTCACCACCCTCCTTACAAGAGACC. Amino acids: CASSPPSLQET. The full CDR3 protein is CASSPPSLQETQYF.

A remark on this clone: Sequencing ends 3 residues short of the CDR3 end; the germline J gene provides the rest. This sequence joins TRBV7-7 and TRBJ1-1, with a weak D call TRBD1 (5 bases). The CDR3 loop spans 15 amino acids. V was shortened by 4 bases and J by 3 bases, with 15 bases between the two germline ends. In germline, CDR1 is SSHAT, CDR2 FNYEAQ (reference sequence). The sequenced CDR3 bases are TGTGCCAGCAGCTGGGGGGGGGTAATAGACACTGAA. This translates into CASSWGGVIDTE. The entire CDR3 protein reads CASSWGGVIDTEAFF.

Comments on this clone: The missing CDR3 end, 3 residues past where the read stops, is filled in from the germline J gene. The chain is built from TRBV2 and TRBJ2-5; 7 nucleotides match TRBD1. Unmatched junction bases numbered 2, after V lost 4 bases and J lost 3 bases. The CDR3 contains 13 residues. Germline CDR1 reads SNHLY; CDR2 reads FYNNEI. CDR3 loop: CASSAGTEETQYF. The part of the CDR3 DNA that was read is TGTGCCAGCAGTGCCGGGACAGAAGAGACC. The whole variable domain, filled in from reference TRBV2 and TRBJ2-5, reads EPEVTQTPSHQVTQMGQEVILRCVPISNHLYFYWYRQILGQKVEFLVSFYNNEISEKSEIFDDQFSVERPDGSNFTLKIRSTKLEDSAMYFCASSAGTEETQYFGPGTRLLVL.

About this clone itself: The read terminates 3 residues before the CDR3 end, so the remaining end is supplied by the germline J gene. J is TRBJ2-6 and V is TRBV5-1, with 9 bases fitting TRBD2. The CDR3 spans 20 residues. V lost 0 bases to trimming and J lost 0 bases; unmatched junction nucleotides: 10. In germline, CDR1 is SGHRS, CDR2 YFSETQ. The CDR3 reads CASSLAGAGGYSSGANVLTF. Partial CDR3 DNA: TGCGCCAGCAGCTTGGCCGGAGCGGGGGGTTACTCCTCTGGGGCCAACGTC.

On this clone itself: The CDR3 extends 3 residues past the end of the read, so its final part is completed from the germline J gene. This chain connects TRBV6-1 to TRBJ2-7; perhaps TRBD1 as D (6 bases). The CDR3 runs to 14 residues. Germline CDR1 MNHNS, CDR2 SASEGT. Trimming stripped 4 bases from V and 2 bases from J, with 12 bases between. The sequenced part of the CDR3 DNA is TGTGCCAGCAGTGGCCAGGACAGACCCTACGAG. It yields the protein CASSGQDRPYE. The entire CDR3 is CASSGQDRPYEQYF.